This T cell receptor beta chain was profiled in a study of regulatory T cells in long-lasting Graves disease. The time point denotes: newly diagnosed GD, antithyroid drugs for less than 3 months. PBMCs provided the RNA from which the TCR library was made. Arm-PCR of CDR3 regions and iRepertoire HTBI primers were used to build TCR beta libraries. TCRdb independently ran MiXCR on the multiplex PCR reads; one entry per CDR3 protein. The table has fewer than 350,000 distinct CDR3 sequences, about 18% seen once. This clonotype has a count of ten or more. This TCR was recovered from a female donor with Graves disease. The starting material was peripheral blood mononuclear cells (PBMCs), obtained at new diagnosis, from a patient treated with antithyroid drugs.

The CDR3 region has the DNA TGCGCCAGCAGCCCCTTGGTGGGGGGGAATGCTGAAGCTTTCTTT. Protein product: CASSPLVGGNAEAFF. This chain connects TRBV5-1 to TRBJ1-1, with D perhaps matching TRBD1 (5 bases). Per the germline V gene, CDR1 is SGHRS and CDR2 is YFSETQ. The CDR3 has 15 residues. The V and J ends lost 4 bases and 6 bases respectively, with 19 bases between them.